The source of this T cell receptor beta chain is a study of shared clonotypes between healthy human individuals. Study-level background: Two female and a few male donors aged 18 to 49 were enrolled. Every donor yielded three CD4 naive, three CD4 memory, two CD8 naive and one CD8 memory plate.

Healthy HIV-negative adults with no recent acute infections or vaccinations were recruited as donors. A CD45RA+ naive subset and a CD45RA-negative memory subset were split from CD4+ cells. V was cut by 2 bases and J by 2 bases, with 12 bases left in between. The CDR3 has 15 amino acids. The germline V gene has CDR1 MNHEY and CDR2 SVGAGI. Profiling relied on immunoSEQ multiplex PCR, and the TCRdb table lists in-frame clones only, not all of them. The sample holds millions of clones; 95% are singletons and the top ten take roughly 0.13%. This sequence originates from a man between 18 and 29 years old in good health. The chain has TRBV6-5 and TRBJ1-1; no clear D gene. Source material: naive CD4+ T cells sorted from blood. Specified subset: CD45RA+ positively selected. This CDR3 is CASSYNPGSNTEAFF. The CDR3 DNA sequence: TGTGCCAGCAGTTACAACCCCGGGAGTAACACTGAAGCTTTCTTT.